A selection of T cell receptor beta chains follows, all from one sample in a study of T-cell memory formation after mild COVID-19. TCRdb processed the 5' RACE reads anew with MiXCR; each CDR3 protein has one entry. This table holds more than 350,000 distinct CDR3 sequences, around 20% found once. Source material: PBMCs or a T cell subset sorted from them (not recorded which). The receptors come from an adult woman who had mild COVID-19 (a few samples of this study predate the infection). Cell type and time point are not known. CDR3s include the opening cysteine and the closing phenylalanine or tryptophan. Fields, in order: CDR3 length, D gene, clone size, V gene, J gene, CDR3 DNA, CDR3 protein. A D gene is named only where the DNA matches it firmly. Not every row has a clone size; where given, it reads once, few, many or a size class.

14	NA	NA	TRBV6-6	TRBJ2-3	TGTGCCAGCAGTTACTCGTCGAGGACAGATACGCAGTATTTT	CASSYSSRTDTQYF
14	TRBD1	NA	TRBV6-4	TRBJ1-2	TGTGCCAGCAGTCCGACAGGGGTCAACTATGGCTACACCTTC	CASSPTGVNYGYTF
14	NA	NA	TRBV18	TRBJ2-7	TGTGCCAGCTCACCACCGACTGAGACCTACGAGCAGTACTTC	CASSPPTETYEQYF
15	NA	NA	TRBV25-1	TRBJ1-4	TGTGCCAGCAGTTTCACAGGGCTGAATGGTGAAAAACTGTTTTTT	CASSFTGLNGEKLFF
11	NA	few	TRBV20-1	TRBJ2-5	TGCAGTGCCAACAGGGCAGGGACCCAGTACTTC	CSANRAGTQYF
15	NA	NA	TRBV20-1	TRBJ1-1	TGCAGTGCTAGAGACTACAGGTCACCGGGGACTGAAGCTTTCTTT	CSARDYRSPGTEAFF
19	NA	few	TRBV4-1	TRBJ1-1	TGCGCCAGCAGCCAAGAATCAACTATTATGATAGCTATGAACACTGAAGCTTTCTTT	CASSQESTIMIAMNTEAFF
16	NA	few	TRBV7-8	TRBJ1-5	TGTGCCAGCAGCTTAGAACTAGGGTTTAGCAATCAGCCCCAGCATTTT	CASSLELGFSNQPQHF
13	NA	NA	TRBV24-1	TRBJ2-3	TGTGCCACCAGGGGACCCAGCACAGATACGCAGTATTTT	CATRGPSTDTQYF
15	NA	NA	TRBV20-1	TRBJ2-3	TGCAGTGCTAGAAAGGGCAGGATAAGCACAGATACGCAGTATTTT	CSARKGRISTDTQYF
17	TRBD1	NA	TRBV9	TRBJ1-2	TGTGCCAGCAGCCCCCACCCCCGGGACAGGGGAGCTTATGGCTACACCTTC	CASSPHPRDRGAYGYTF
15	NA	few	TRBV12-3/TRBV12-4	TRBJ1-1	TGTGCCAGCAGTCCACCCGCGGGGCTGAACACTGAAGCTTTCTTT	CASSPPAGLNTEAFF